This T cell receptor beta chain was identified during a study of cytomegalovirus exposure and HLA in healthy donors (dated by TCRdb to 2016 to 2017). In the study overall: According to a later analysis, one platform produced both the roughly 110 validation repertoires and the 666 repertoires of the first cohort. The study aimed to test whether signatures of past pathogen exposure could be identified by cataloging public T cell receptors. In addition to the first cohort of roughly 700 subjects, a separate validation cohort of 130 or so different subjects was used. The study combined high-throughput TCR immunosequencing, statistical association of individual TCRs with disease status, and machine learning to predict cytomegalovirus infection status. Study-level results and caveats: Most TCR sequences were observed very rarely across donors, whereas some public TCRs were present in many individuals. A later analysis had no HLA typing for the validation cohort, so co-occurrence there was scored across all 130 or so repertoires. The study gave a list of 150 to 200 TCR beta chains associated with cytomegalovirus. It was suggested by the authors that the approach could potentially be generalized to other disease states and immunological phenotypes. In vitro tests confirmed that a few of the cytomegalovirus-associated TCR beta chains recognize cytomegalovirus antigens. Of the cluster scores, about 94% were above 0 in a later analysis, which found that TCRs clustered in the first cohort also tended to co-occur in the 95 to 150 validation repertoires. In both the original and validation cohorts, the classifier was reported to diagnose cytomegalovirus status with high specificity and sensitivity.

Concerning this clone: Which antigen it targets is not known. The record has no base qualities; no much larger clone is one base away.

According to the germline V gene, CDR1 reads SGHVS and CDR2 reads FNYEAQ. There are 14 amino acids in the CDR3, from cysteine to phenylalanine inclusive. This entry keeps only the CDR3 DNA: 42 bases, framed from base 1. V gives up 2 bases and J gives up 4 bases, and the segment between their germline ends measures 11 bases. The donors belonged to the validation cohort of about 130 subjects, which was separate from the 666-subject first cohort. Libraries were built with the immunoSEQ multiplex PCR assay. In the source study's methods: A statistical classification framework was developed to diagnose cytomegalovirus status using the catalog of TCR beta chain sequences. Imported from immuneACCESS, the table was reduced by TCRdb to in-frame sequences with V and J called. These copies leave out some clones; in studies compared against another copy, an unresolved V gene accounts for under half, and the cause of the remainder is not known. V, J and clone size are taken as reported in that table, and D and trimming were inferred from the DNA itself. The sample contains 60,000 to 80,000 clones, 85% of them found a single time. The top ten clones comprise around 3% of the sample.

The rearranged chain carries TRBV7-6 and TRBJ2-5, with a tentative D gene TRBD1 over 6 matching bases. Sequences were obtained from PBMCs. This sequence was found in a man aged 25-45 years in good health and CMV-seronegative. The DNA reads TGTGCCAGCAGCTTATCAGGGACAAGAGAGACCCAGTACTTC. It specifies CASSLSGTRETQYF.